Listed below are T cell receptor beta chains from one sample, sequenced in a study of monozygotic twins with cystic fibrosis. The assay was immunoSEQ multiplex PCR, and TCRdb's table has in-frame clones only and misses some. The table includes 30,000 or so clones, nearly 98% detected once. Material for sequencing was blood. All receptors come from a girl aged 2 to 9 with cystic fibrosis. Each CDR3 is given with its conserved first and last residue. D genes are given only for firm matches. Only some rows state a clone size, as once, few, many or a class for expanded clones.

d_call,v_call,cdr3_length,clone_size,j_call,cdr3_aa,cdr3_nt
TRBD1,TRBV2,13,NA,TRBJ2-7,CASSVLTGDEQYF,TGTGCCAGCAGTGTTTTGACAGGGGACGAGCAGTACTTC
NA,TRBV6-5,15,NA,TRBJ1-1,CASSYSTSGSTEAFF,TGTGCCAGCAGTTACTCGACTTCAGGGTCCACTGAAGCTTTCTTT
NA,TRBV6-1,14,NA,TRBJ2-5,CASSESRIQETQYF,TGTGCCAGCAGTGAATCTCGGATTCAAGAGACCCAGTACTTC
NA,TRBV19,12,NA,TRBJ1-1,CASKQGNTEAFF,TGTGCCAGTAAACAGGGGAACACTGAAGCTTTCTTT
TRBD1,TRBV6-5,15,NA,TRBJ2-6,CASRPQGPGANVLTF,TGTGCCAGCCGACCACAGGGGCCCGGGGCCAACGTCCTGACTTTC
NA,TRBV5-1,14,NA,TRBJ2-1,CASSLGSSGVEQFF,TGCGCCAGCAGCTTAGGTAGTTCTGGGGTTGAGCAGTTCTTC
NA,TRBV9,15,NA,TRBJ1-2,CASSVEGSGLYGYTF,TGTGCCAGCAGCGTCGAGGGTTCGGGGTTGTATGGCTACACCTTC
TRBD1,TRBV27,13,NA,TRBJ2-7,CASSLDRESEQYF,TGTGCCAGCAGTTTGGACAGGGAAAGCGAGCAGTACTTC
NA,TRBV10-3,15,NA,TRBJ1-6,CAISESAGQNSPLHF,TGTGCCATCAGTGAGTCTGCAGGACAAAATTCACCCCTCCACTTT
TRBD1,TRBV5-6,17,NA,TRBJ1-1,CASSLQGARVGPAEAFF,TGTGCCAGCAGCTTACAGGGGGCGCGGGTAGGACCGGCTGAAGCTTTCTTT
NA,TRBV29-1,12,NA,TRBJ1-1,CSVEVVGTEAFF,TGCAGCGTTGAAGTAGTAGGGACTGAAGCTTTCTTT
NA,TRBV10-2,13,NA,TRBJ1-5,CASSENSNQPQHF,TGCGCCAGCAGTGAGAATAGCAATCAGCCCCAGCATTTT
NA,TRBV28,15,NA,TRBJ1-1,CASSEDMVWDTEAFF,TGTGCCAGCAGTGAGGACATGGTCTGGGACACTGAAGCTTTCTTT
TRBD2,TRBV7-2,16,NA,TRBJ2-1,CASSPFRASGSIEQFF,TGTGCCAGCAGCCCCTTTAGGGCTAGCGGGAGTATTGAGCAGTTCTTC
TRBD1,TRBV6-1,16,once,TRBJ2-4,CASSDETGGSRNIQYF,TGTGCCAGCAGTGACGAGACAGGGGGATCTAGAAACATTCAGTACTTC
NA,TRBV6-6,15,NA,TRBJ1-5,CASWLGRPTYQPQHF,TGTGCCAGCTGGTTGGGACGCCCGACCTATCAGCCCCAGCATTTT
NA,TRBV10-3,15,NA,TRBJ2-7,CAISDPRTTTYEQYF,TGTGCCATCAGTGATCCGCGGACCACCACTTACGAGCAGTACTTC
TRBD2,TRBV5-1,15,NA,TRBJ2-7,CASSLEEKSGVEQYF,TGCGCCAGCAGCTTGGAGGAGAAAAGCGGGGTCGAGCAGTACTTC